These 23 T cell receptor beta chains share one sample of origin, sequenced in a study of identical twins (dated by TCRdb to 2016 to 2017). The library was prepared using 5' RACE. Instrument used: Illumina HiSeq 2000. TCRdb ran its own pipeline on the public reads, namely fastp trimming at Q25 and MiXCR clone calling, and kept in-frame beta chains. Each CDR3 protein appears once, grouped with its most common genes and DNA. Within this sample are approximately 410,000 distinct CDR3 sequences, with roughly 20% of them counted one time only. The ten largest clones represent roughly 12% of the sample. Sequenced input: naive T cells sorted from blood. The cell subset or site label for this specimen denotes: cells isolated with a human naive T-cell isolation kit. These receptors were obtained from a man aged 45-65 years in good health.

This CDR3 is CASNPGQGPEAFF. The CDR3 DNA is TGTGCCAGCAATCCGGGACAGGGCCCTGAAGCTTTCTTT. V and J are TRBV28 and TRBJ1-1, with 9 nucleotides matching TRBD1. This CDR3 has 13 amino acids. V was pared by 7 bases and J by 6 bases, with 6 bases of the junction left unmatched. CDR1 is MDHEN, CDR2 SYDVKM, per germline.

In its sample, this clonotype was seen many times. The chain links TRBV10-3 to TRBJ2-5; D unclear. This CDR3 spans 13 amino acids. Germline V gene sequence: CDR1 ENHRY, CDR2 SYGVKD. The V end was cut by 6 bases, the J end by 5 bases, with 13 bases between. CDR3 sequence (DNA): TGTGCCATCAGAACGGCGGTCCTGGAGACCCAGTACTTC. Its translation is CAIRTAVLETQYF.

The CDR3 nucleotides are TGTGCCAGCAGTTTCCCCCTTGGAAGCGGAGATGAGACCCAGTACTTC. This translates into CASSFPLGSGDETQYF. The chain recombines TRBV28 with TRBJ2-5, with D perhaps TRBD2 (5 bases). Trimming cost V 3 bases and J 5 bases, with 19 bases left between them. This CDR3 comprises 16 residues. Germline CDR1 and CDR2: MDHEN and SYDVKM.

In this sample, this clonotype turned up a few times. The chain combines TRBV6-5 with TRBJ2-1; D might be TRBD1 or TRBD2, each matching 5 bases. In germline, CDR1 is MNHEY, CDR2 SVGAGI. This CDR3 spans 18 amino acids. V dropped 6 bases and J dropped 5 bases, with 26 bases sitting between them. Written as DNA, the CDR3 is TGTGCCAGCAGCTCCTCGTGGTTGAGGGGCCCAACCAACAATGAGCAGTTCTTC. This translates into CASSSSWLRGPTNNEQFF.

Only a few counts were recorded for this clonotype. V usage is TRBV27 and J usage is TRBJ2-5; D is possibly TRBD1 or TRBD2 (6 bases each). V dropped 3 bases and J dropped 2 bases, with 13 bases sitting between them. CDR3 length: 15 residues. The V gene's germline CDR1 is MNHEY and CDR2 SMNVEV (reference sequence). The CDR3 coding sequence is TGTGCCAGCAGTTTTGGGGGGCGGGGACAAGAGACCCAGTACTTC. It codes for CASSFGGRGQETQYF.

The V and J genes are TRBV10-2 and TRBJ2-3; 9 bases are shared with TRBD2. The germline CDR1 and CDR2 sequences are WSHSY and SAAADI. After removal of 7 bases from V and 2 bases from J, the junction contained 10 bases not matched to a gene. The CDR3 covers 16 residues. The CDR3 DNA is TGCGCCAGCACTGTGAGCGGGGGGCTCAACACAGATACGCAGTATTTT. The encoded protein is CASTVSGGLNTDTQYF.

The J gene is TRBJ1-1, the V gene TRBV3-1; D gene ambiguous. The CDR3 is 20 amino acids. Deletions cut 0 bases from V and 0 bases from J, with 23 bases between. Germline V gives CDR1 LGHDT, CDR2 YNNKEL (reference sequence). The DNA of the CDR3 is TGTGCCAGCAGCCAAGACTCTGTATGGACCCTCCTGCACATGAACACTGAAGCTTTCTTT. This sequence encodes CASSQDSVWTLLHMNTEAFF. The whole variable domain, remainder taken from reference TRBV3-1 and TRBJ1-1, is DTAVSQTPKYLVTQMGNDKSIKCEQNLGHDTMYWYKQDSKKFLKIMFSYNNKELIINETVPNRFSPKSPDKAHLNLHINSLELGDSAVYFCASSQDSVWTLLHMNTEAFFGQGTRLTVV.

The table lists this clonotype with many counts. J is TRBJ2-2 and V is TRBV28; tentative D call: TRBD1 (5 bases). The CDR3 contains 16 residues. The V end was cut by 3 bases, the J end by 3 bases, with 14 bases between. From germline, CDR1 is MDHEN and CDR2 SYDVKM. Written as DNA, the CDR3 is TGTGCCAGCAGTTTCAGGGTTGGTGAGGACACCGGGGAGCTGTTTTTT. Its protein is CASSFRVGEDTGELFF. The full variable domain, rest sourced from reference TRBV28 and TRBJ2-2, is DVKVTQSSRYLVKRTGEKVFLECVQDMDHENMFWYRQDPGLGLRLIYFSYDVKMKEKGDIPEGYSVSREKKERFSLILESASTNQTSMYLCASSFRVGEDTGELFFGEGSRLTVL.

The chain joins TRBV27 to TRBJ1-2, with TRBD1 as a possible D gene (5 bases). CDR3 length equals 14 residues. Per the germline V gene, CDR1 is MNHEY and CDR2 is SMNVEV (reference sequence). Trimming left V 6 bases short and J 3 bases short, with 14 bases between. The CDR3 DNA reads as TGTGCCAGCAGCCCGGGGGTGAACCACTATGGCTACACCTTC. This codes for CASSPGVNHYGYTF.

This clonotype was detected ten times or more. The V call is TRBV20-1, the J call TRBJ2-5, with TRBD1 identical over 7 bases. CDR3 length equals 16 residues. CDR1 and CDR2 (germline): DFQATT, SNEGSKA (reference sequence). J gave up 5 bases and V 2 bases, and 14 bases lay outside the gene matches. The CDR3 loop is CSARSNKGGAGETQYF. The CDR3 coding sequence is TGCAGTGCTAGATCCAACAAAGGGGGCGCGGGTGAGACCCAGTACTTC.

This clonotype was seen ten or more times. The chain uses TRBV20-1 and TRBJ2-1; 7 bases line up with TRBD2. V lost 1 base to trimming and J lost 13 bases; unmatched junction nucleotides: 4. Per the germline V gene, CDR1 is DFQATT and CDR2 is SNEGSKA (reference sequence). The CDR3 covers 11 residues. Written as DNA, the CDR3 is TGCAGTGCTAGAGTAAGCGGGATCCAGTTCTTC. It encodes CSARVSGIQFF.

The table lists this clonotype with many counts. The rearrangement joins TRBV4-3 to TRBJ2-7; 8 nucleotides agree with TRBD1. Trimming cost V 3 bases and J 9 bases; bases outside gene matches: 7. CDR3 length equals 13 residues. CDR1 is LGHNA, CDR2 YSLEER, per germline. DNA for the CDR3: TGCGCCAGCAGCCAGGATCAGGGGGCTGGGCAGTACTTC. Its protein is CASSQDQGAGQYF.

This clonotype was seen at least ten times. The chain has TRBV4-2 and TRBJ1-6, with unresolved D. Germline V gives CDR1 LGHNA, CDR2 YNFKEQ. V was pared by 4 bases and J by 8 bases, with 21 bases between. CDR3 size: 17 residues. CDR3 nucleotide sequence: TGTGCCAGCAGCCCCGGAGTGGGCACAGCTCTTTATTCACCCCTCCACTTT. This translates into CASSPGVGTALYSPLHF.

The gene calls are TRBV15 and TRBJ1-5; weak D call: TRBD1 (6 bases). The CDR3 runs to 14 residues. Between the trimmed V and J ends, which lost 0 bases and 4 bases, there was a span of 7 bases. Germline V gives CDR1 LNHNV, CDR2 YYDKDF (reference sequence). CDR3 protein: CATSREGTNQPQHF. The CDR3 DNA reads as TGTGCCACCAGCAGAGAGGGGACAAATCAGCCCCAGCATTTT.

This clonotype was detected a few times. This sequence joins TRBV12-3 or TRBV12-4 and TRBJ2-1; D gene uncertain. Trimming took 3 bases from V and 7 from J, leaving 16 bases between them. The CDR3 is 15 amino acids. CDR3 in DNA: TGTGCCAGCAGTTTGAGGCAGGCCCTCAGGAATGAGCAGTTCTTC. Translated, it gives CASSLRQALRNEQFF.

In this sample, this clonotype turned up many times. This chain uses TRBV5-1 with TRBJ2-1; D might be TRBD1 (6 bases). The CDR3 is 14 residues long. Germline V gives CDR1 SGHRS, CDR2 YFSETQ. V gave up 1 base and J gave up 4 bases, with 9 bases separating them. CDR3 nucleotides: TGCGCCAGCAGCTTGAGGACAGCTTACAATGAGCAGTTCTTC. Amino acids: CASSLRTAYNEQFF.

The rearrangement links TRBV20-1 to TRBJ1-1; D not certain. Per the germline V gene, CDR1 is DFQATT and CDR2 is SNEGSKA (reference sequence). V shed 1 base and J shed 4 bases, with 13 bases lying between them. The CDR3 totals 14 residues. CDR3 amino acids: CSARGVPGTTEAFF. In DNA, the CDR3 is TGCAGTGCTAGAGGAGTTCCGGGAACCACTGAAGCTTTCTTT.

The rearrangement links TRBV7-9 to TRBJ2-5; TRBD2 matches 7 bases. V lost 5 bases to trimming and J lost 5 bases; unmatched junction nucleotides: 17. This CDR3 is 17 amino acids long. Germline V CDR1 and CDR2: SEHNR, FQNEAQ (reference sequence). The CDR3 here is CASSGPGGSGEWETQYF. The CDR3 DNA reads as TGTGCCAGCAGCGGCCCGGGGGGTAGCGGAGAATGGGAGACCCAGTACTTC.

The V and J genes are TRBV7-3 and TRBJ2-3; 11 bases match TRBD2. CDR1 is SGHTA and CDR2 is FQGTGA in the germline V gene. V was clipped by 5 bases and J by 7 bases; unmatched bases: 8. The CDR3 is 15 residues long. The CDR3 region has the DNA TGTGCCAGCAGCGTCACTAGCGGGAGTGTCAATACGCAGTATTTT. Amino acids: CASSVTSGSVNTQYF.

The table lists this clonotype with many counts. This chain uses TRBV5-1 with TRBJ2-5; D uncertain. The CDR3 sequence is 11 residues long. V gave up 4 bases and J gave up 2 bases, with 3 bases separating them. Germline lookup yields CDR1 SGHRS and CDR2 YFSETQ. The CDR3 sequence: CASSEQETQYF. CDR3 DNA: TGCGCCAGCAGCGAACAAGAGACCCAGTACTTC.

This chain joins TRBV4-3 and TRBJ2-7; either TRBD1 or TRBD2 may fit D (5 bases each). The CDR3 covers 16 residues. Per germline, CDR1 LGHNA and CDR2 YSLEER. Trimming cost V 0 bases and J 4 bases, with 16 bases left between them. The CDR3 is CASSQDYAGTRYEQYF. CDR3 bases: TGCGCCAGCAGCCAAGATTACGCTGGGACCCGATACGAGCAGTACTTC.

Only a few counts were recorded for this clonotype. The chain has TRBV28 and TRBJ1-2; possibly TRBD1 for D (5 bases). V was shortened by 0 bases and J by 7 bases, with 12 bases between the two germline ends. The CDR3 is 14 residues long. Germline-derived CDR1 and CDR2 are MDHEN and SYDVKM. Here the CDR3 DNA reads TGTGCCAGCAGTTTATGGAGGGGCTCTGGTGGCTACACCTTC. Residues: CASSLWRGSGGYTF.

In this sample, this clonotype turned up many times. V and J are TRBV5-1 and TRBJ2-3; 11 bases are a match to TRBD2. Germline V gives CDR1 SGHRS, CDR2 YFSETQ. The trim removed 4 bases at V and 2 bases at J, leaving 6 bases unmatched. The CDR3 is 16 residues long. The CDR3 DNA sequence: TGCGCCAGCAGCCTAGGGACTAGCGGATACACAGATACGCAGTATTTT. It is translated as CASSLGTSGYTDTQYF.